The clone carrying this TCR beta chain was counted ten times or more. Antigen unknown. The data were taken from a study of T cells in Graves' hyperthyroidism and ophthalmopathy. Findings and limits, study-wide: Model-based prediction identified ophthalmopathy a median around seven months prior to its onset.

Trimming left V 4 bases short and J 2 bases short, with 8 bases between. Germline V gives CDR1 SGHNT, CDR2 YENEEA. This CDR3 contains 13 residues. A NOSPECS grade of at least 4, a Clinical Activity Score of at least 3 and duration under 3 months were recorded in ophthalmopathy patients. Diagnostic assessment was based on clinical symptoms, serum thyroxine and TRAb, thyroid ultrasound and orbital computed tomography. A 10 ml volume of fresh peripheral blood provided the PBMCs. Amplification targeted TCR beta CDR3 regions from RNA transcripts. With the HTBI primer set, the TCR CDR3 went through a first round of RT-PCR. TCRdb fed the multiplex PCR reads into MiXCR, producing one record per CDR3 protein. Of over 450,000 distinct CDR3 sequences listed, roughly 18% are singletons.

This chain uses TRBV11-3 with TRBJ1-1; D call uncertain. The sample taken for sequencing was blood. The receptor comes from a woman between 18 and 29 years old with Graves' ophthalmopathy. CDR3 sequence: CASSSNQNTEAFF. The CDR3 DNA is TGTGCCAGCAGCTCTAATCAAAACACTGAAGCTTTCTTT.